This T cell receptor (beta chain) is from a study of blood T cell repertoires in COVID-19. Study at large: The United States, Italy and Spain were the sources of the acute and convalescent COVID-19 samples.

Deletions cut 2 bases from V and 4 bases from J, with 9 bases between. CDR1 and CDR2 from the germline V gene are MNHEY and SMNVEV (reference sequence). The CDR3 is 14 amino acids. Assay: immunoSEQ multiplex PCR; the TCRdb copy retains only in-frame clones and omits some. This sample has 250,000 to 300,000 clones, with 85% to 90% found just once. Sample: peripheral blood. This clonotype was obtained from a woman between 50 and 59 years old with COVID-19, enrolled during active disease. This rearrangement joins TRBV27 to TRBJ1-5; D ambiguous. CDR3 loop: CASSLEAVNQPQHF. In nucleotides, the CDR3 is TGTGCCAGCAGTTTAGAGGCAGTGAATCAGCCCCAGCATTTT.